This T cell receptor beta chain originates from a study of CXCR3-negative and CXCR3-positive naive CD8 T cells. Regarding this clonotype: What it binds is unknown.

CDR3 length: 12 residues. The germline V gene encodes CDR1 KGHDR and CDR2 SFDVKD. Every CD8+ T cell subset underwent triplicate sorting at under 350,000 cells apiece. Phenotypically, naive CD8+ T cells corresponded to CD45RO-CCR7+CD27+CD95-. Points from the study as a whole: The study found that naive CXCR3-negative and CXCR3-positive cells shared TRBV-TRBJ usage, while memory cells differed. CXCR3 expression partially decreased after cryopreservation; most assays used fresh PBMCs. Compared with CXCR3-negative naive cells, CXCR3-positive naive cells showed more hydrophobic TRB CDR3s.

5' RACE that incorporated UMI labels was used to prepare the TRB cDNA libraries. TCRdb reprocessed the 5' RACE reads and reports one entry per CDR3 protein, with no DNA. The sample has about 98,000 distinct CDR3 sequences, and its top ten clones hold approximately 1%. Sequenced: naive CXCR3+ CD8+ T cells from blood. As to subset: CD45RO-CCR7+CD27+CD95- naive CD8+ T cells expressing CXCR3 (TNR3+). V gene TRBV24-1 combines with J gene TRBJ2-1; TCRdb indicates TRBD2, and absent DNA this call remains unverified. This TCR was recovered from a human donor in good health. Some clones in this sample may be carry-over from other donors' samples. This CDR3 reads CATRGEGTEQFF.